This T cell receptor beta chain was recorded in a study of T cell responses to AZD1222 COVID-19 vaccine. Findings of the study overall: Among those given AZD1222, only six were seropositive at baseline. The study found vaccine-associated CD4 TCRs spanning spike, dominant at 160-218 and 743-854. Two AZD1222 administrations were followed by greater Spike-specific TCR breadth and depth.

CDR1 and CDR2 (germline): SGHRS, YFSETQ. V lost 0 bases to trimming and J lost 2 bases, with 9 bases between them. CDR3 length equals 15 residues. The assay was immunoSEQ multiplex PCR, and TCRdb's table has in-frame clones only and misses some. The repertoire holds some 120,000 clones, with about 89% as singletons. Regarding this clone: The antigen remains undetermined.

The V call is TRBV5-1, the J call TRBJ1-5; no definite D call. The specimen was peripheral blood, collected on day 0 of AZD1222 vaccination. The TCR originated in an adult in good health. CDR3 nucleotides: TGCGCCAGCAGCTTGGAAGCCGGGGGCAATCAGCCCCAGCATTTT. This codes for CASSLEAGGNQPQHF.